Listed below are T cell receptor beta chains from one sample, sequenced in a study of blood T cell repertoires in COVID-19. Measured with immunoSEQ multiplex PCR; TCRdb has only the in-frame clones, and not every one. The table lists a few hundred thousand clones, more than 80% of them singletons. The material sequenced was peripheral blood. These receptors came from a woman in her twenties or thirties with COVID-19, enrolled during active disease. Both conserved end residues are part of each CDR3. D genes are given only for firm matches. Rows give clone size only sometimes, using once, few, many, or a class for an expanded clone.

>TRBD2|TRBV6-5|TRBJ2-1|.
CASDGGREINEQFF
TGTGCCAGCGACGGCGGGAGAGAGATTAATGAGCAGTTCTTC
>.|TRBV28|TRBJ1-5|.
CASSPLDRAQPQHF
TGTGCCAGCAGTCCCCTCGACAGAGCCCAGCCCCAGCATTTT
>.|TRBV20-1|TRBJ2-1|.
CSANLRNEQFF
TGCAGTGCTAATCTGCGTAATGAGCAGTTCTTC
>TRBD1|TRBV29-1|TRBJ1-1|.
CSVTNRQGNTEAFF
TGCAGCGTTACAAATAGACAGGGAAACACTGAAGCTTTCTTT
>.|TRBV28|TRBJ1-2|.
CASSPYRESNGYTF
TGTGCCAGCAGTCCATACAGGGAAAGCAATGGCTACACCTTC
>.|TRBV19|TRBJ1-2|.
CASSSPGQPNYGYTF
TGTGCCAGTAGCTCCCCCGGACAGCCCAACTATGGCTACACCTTC
>.|TRBV5-6|TRBJ2-3|.
CASTRRAGGTDTQYF
TGTGCCAGCACCCGGAGGGCAGGAGGCACAGATACGCAGTATTTT
>.|TRBV19|TRBJ1-5|.
CASSVGGTSNQPQHF
TGTGCCAGTAGTGTAGGAGGCACGTCAAATCAGCCCCAGCATTTT
>TRBD2|TRBV9|TRBJ2-1|.
CASSAKTSGRGHEQFF
TGTGCCAGCAGCGCGAAGACTAGCGGGAGAGGTCATGAGCAGTTCTTC
>TRBD1|TRBV7-8|TRBJ1-2|.
CASSPTRAGGYGYTF
TGTGCCAGCAGCCCGACCAGGGCAGGGGGCTATGGCTACACCTTC
>TRBD1|TRBV28|TRBJ2-7|.
CASSLFSRQGNEQYF
TGTGCCAGCAGTTTATTCTCCCGACAGGGGAACGAGCAGTACTTC
>TRBD2|TRBV19|TRBJ2-7|.
CASSRGLAGVYEQYF
TGTGCCAGTAGCAGGGGACTAGCGGGAGTCTACGAGCAGTACTTC
>TRBD1|TRBV10-3|TRBJ2-7|.
CAISGTGDEQYF
TGTGCCATCTCCGGGACAGGGGACGAGCAGTACTTC
>TRBD2|TRBV10-2|TRBJ2-1|.
CASSGGLAIDEQFF
TGCGCCAGCAGTGGGGGACTAGCGATCGATGAGCAGTTCTTC
>TRBD1|TRBV4-2|TRBJ1-2|.
CASSQPGQGGYGYTF
TGTGCCAGCAGCCAGCCGGGACAGGGTGGCTATGGCTACACCTTC
>.|TRBV19|TRBJ2-1|once
CASSIDYGGEQFF
TGTGCCAGTAGTATAGATTACGGGGGTGAGCAGTTCTTC
>TRBD2|TRBV19|TRBJ2-5|.
CASSISSGETQYF
TGTGCCAGTAGTATTTCTAGCGGTGAGACCCAGTACTTC
>.|TRBV21-1|TRBJ2-2|.
CASSKRDRYTGELFF
TGTGCCAGCAGCAAGCGCGACAGGTACACCGGGGAGCTGTTTTTT
>TRBD1|TRBV11-3|TRBJ1-5|.
CASTLPTGGADQPQHF
TGTGCCAGCACCCTACCGACAGGGGGCGCGGATCAGCCCCAGCATTTT
>TRBD2|TRBV28|TRBJ2-1|.
CASRSSGLAGYSSYNEQFF
TGTGCCAGCAGATCCTCTGGACTAGCGGGATACAGCTCCTACAATGAGCAGTTCTTC
>TRBD1|TRBV28|TRBJ2-5|.
CASSSDRARGETQYF
TGTGCCAGCAGTTCTGACAGGGCCCGAGGAGAGACCCAGTACTTC
>.|TRBV4-2|TRBJ2-1|.
CASSSTLAGEQFF
TGTGCCAGCAGTTCGACCCTAGCAGGTGAGCAGTTCTTC
>.|TRBV19|TRBJ1-2|.
CASSIDLGRNYGYTF
TGTGCCAGTAGTATTGATTTGGGCAGAAACTATGGCTACACCTTC
>TRBD2|TRBV9|TRBJ2-7|.
CASSVGRDYRYEQYF
TGTGCCAGCAGCGTAGGCCGGGACTATCGCTACGAGCAGTACTTC
>TRBD1|TRBV30|TRBJ1-5|.
CAWSPGQGNQPQHF
TGTGCCTGGAGTCCGGGACAGGGCAATCAGCCCCAGCATTTT
>TRBD1|TRBV19|TRBJ1-1|.
CASSRTSGTVEAFF
TGTGCCAGTAGTCGGACATCGGGGACAGTCGAAGCTTTCTTT
>.|TRBV5-1|TRBJ1-1|.
CASSLAKGWDTEAFF
TGCGCCAGCAGCTTGGCGAAGGGGTGGGACACTGAAGCTTTCTTT
>.|TRBV3-1/TRBV3-2|TRBJ1-3|.
CASSQRMGRNTIYF
TGTGCCAGCAGCCAGAGGATGGGTCGAAACACCATATATTTT
>.|TRBV3-1/TRBV3-2|TRBJ2-5|.
CASRLAIHQETQYF
TGTGCCAGCAGACTAGCCATCCATCAAGAGACCCAGTACTTC
>.|TRBV12-3/TRBV12-4|TRBJ2-2|once
CASTPDTGELFF
TGTGCCAGCACCCCCGACACCGGGGAGCTGTTTTTT
>.|TRBV7-9|TRBJ2-7|.
CASSLGDWTTQQYF
TGTGCCAGCAGCTTAGGGGACTGGACTACGCAGCAGTACTTC
>TRBD2|TRBV5-5|TRBJ2-3|.
CASSLGTSGQDTQYF
TGTGCCAGCAGCTTAGGGACTAGCGGCCAGGATACGCAGTATTTT
>.|TRBV27|TRBJ2-2|.
CASGLNTGELFF
TGTGCCAGCGGGCTTAACACCGGGGAGCTGTTTTTT
>TRBD2|TRBV13|TRBJ2-3|.
CASSLFETSGTDTQYF
TGTGCCAGCAGCTTGTTTGAGACTAGCGGGACAGATACGCAGTATTTT
>TRBD1|TRBV19|TRBJ1-2|.
CATPKGAGYGYTF
TGTGCCACACCCAAGGGGGCCGGCTATGGCTACACCTTC
>TRBD2|TRBV20-1|TRBJ2-1|.
CSASRLAGVGEQFF
TGCAGTGCTAGTAGACTAGCGGGAGTGGGTGAGCAGTTCTTC
>.|TRBV6-5|TRBJ1-1|.
CASSYQEAFF
TGTGCCAGCAGTTACCAGGAAGCTTTCTTT